Presented here are 12 T cell receptor beta chains from one specimen sequenced in a study of cytomegalovirus exposure and HLA in healthy donors. PCR involved 60 Vbeta and 13 Jbeta primers. Sequencing used immunoSEQ multiplex PCR; TCRdb keeps in-frame clones, though not all of them. The sample yields 210,000 or so clones, 70% to 80% seen once. Sequenced sample: PBMCs. The receptors shown here come from a woman aged 25 to 39 in good health and CMV-seropositive.

This clone showed up just a few times. V and J are TRBV7-7 and TRBJ2-5; TRBD2 might be the D (6 bases). Germline V gene data show CDR1 as SSHAT and CDR2 as FNYEAQ (reference sequence). The CDR3 loop spans 14 amino acids. Trimming removed 1 base at V and 5 bases at J, with 11 bases between. The CDR3 reads CASSLVGAGETQYF. The CDR3 nucleotides are TGTGCCAGCAGCTTAGTCGGGGCGGGGGAGACCCAGTACTTC.

This chain's CDR3 is CASSVGMGGRGGQYF. CDR3 sequence (DNA): TGTGCCAGCAGCGTAGGAATGGGGGGGAGGGGTGGGCAGTACTTC. The chain links TRBV9 to TRBJ2-7; 7 bases align to TRBD2. V was clipped by 0 bases and J by 9 bases; unmatched bases: 12. Germline CDR1 and CDR2: SGDLS and YYNGEE. The CDR3 contains 15 residues.

This clone appeared a few times. V is TRBV5-4 and J is TRBJ2-7; D uncertain. From germline, CDR1 is SGHNT and CDR2 YYREEE (reference sequence). V shed 4 bases and J shed 6 bases, with 17 bases lying between them. The CDR3 totals 14 residues. The CDR3 sequence: CASSLPPVSTEQYF. The CDR3 DNA reads as TGTGCCAGCAGCCTGCCGCCAGTCTCCACCGAGCAGTACTTC.

The chain carries TRBV30 and TRBJ1-1, with 8 bases that match TRBD1. J was trimmed by 4 bases and V by 2 bases; bases with no gene match: 3. This CDR3 comprises 13 residues. Germline values: CDR1 GTSNPN, CDR2 SVGIG (reference sequence). The CDR3 bases are TGTGCCTGGAGTCACGACAGGGGCACTGAAGCTTTCTTT. The encoded protein is CAWSHDRGTEAFF.

This sequence joins TRBV7-9 and TRBJ1-4; perhaps TRBD1 as D (5 bases). V was cut by 3 bases and J by 8 bases, with 19 bases left in between. Germline values: CDR1 SEHNR, CDR2 FQNEAQ (reference sequence). This CDR3 has 16 residues. For the CDR3, the DNA is TGTGCCAGCAGCTTCAGGGTGACTGGGGTTAACGAAAAACTGTTTTTT. Its translation: CASSFRVTGVNEKLFF.

The chain combines TRBV7-9 with TRBJ1-6; D remains ambiguous. The CDR3 loop spans 14 amino acids. Per the germline V gene, CDR1 is SEHNR and CDR2 is FQNEAQ (reference sequence). The V end was cut by 8 bases, the J end by 6 bases, with 14 bases between. The CDR3 loop reads CASSYIEGNSPLHF. DNA of the CDR3: TGTGCCAGCTCCTATATAGAGGGTAATTCACCCCTCCACTTT.

This clone was counted a few times. This rearrangement joins TRBV19 to TRBJ2-2; TRBD1 aligns across 7 bases. The CDR3 totals 15 residues. The germline V gene encodes CDR1 LNHDA and CDR2 SQIVND (reference sequence). V lost 7 bases to trimming and J lost 5 bases; unmatched junction nucleotides: 10. This chain's CDR3 is CASTPTGVVTGELFF. The CDR3 region has the DNA TGTGCCAGTACCCCCACAGGGGTCGTAACCGGGGAGCTGTTTTTT.

The V gene is TRBV5-4, the J gene TRBJ1-5; the match to TRBD1 covers 9 bases. In germline, CDR1 is SGHNT, CDR2 YYREEE (reference sequence). The CDR3 spans 14 residues. The V segment lost 4 bases and the J segment 7 bases; nucleotides outside the gene matches: 6. CDR3 in DNA: TGTGCCAGCAGCCCGGACAGGGGAGGACAGCCCCAGCATTTT. It codes for CASSPDRGGQPQHF.

This clone appeared once. The gene calls are TRBV7-2 and TRBJ2-5, with D hard to call. CDR3 size: 14 residues. Trimming shortened V by 2 bases and J by 1 base, and 8 bases separated the two germline ends. Germline V gene data show CDR1 as SGHTA and CDR2 as FQGNSA. The CDR3 reads CASSLMGSQETQYF. As DNA, the CDR3 is TGTGCCAGCAGCTTAATGGGCAGCCAAGAGACCCAGTACTTC.

This clone was recorded only once. V is TRBV27 and J is TRBJ2-2, with TRBD2 matching over 11 bases. CDR1 MNHEY and CDR2 SMNVEV come from the germline V gene (reference sequence). The CDR3 length is 15 residues. Trimming removed 8 bases from V and 5 bases from J; junction bases left unmatched: 7. The CDR3 here is CASGTSGRGTGELFF. The CDR3 DNA follows: TGTGCCAGCGGAACTAGCGGGAGAGGGACCGGGGAGCTGTTTTTT.

The chain links TRBV7-9 to TRBJ2-2; a weak D match, TRBD1 (5 bases). This CDR3 spans 16 amino acids. V lost 5 bases to trimming and J lost 3 bases, with 16 bases between them. Germline CDR1 and CDR2: SEHNR and FQNEAQ (reference sequence). The CDR3 protein is CASSRSGAPDTGELFF. The CDR3 bases are TGTGCCAGCAGCCGCTCTGGGGCCCCAGACACCGGGGAGCTGTTTTTT.

This clone showed up just a few times. The V gene is TRBV2, the J gene TRBJ1-2, with 7 bases identical to TRBD1. V shed 4 bases, J shed 4 bases, and the junction held 0 bases outside the gene matches. From germline, CDR1 is SNHLY and CDR2 FYNNEI. The length of the CDR3 is 12 residues. Here the CDR3 DNA reads TGTGCCAGCAGTGGGGACAGCTATGGCTACACCTTC. Translating it yields CASSGDSYGYTF.